Below, 28 T cell receptor beta chains from the same sample are listed, as sequenced in a study of blood T cell repertoires in COVID-19. Only in-frame clones appear in the TCRdb table, and some are missing; sequencing was by immunoSEQ multiplex PCR. The sample lists about 160,000 clones; roughly 80% were seen once. Sequenced sample: PBMCs or T cells enriched from blood (not recorded which). The receptors shown here come from a middle-aged woman with acute COVID-19.

The gene calls are TRBV6-5 and TRBJ1-6; 8 bases agree with TRBD1. Germline-derived CDR1 and CDR2 are MNHEY and SVGAGI. The CDR3 runs 16 residues. V trimming: 2 bases; J trimming: 7 bases; junction bases outside the gene matches: 7. The CDR3 spells CASSYAPGQANSPLHF. As DNA, the CDR3 is TGTGCCAGCAGTTACGCCCCGGGACAGGCAAATTCACCCCTCCACTTT.

The chain employs TRBV3-1 (or the pseudogene TRBV3-2) and TRBJ2-1; 13 nucleotides match TRBD2. V shed 0 bases, J shed 9 bases, and the junction held 8 bases outside the gene matches. Germline values: CDR1 LGHDT, CDR2 YNNKEL (reference sequence). CDR3 length equals 17 residues. CDR3 nucleotide sequence: TGTGCCAGCAGCCAAGAAACTAGCGGGAGGGTCGTTAGTGAGCAGTTCTTC. It codes for CASSQETSGRVVSEQFF.

V gene TRBV6-5 combines with J gene TRBJ1-4; D ambiguous. The CDR3 spans 15 residues. The V and J ends lost 0 bases and 0 bases respectively, with 5 bases between them. Germline CDR1 is MNHEY and CDR2 is SVGAGI. The CDR3 here is CASSYSGATNEKLFF. The CDR3 nucleotides read TGTGCCAGCAGTTACTCGGGCGCAACTAATGAAAAACTGTTTTTT.

This chain uses TRBV6-2 or TRBV6-3 with TRBJ2-2; 13 bases agree with TRBD2. CDR1 MNHEY and CDR2 SVGEGT come from the germline V gene. The CDR3 is made up of 19 amino acids. Losses at the gene ends were 4 bases for V and 7 bases for J; bases not matched to a gene: 15. Here the CDR3 reads CASSSTAGTSGTLYGELFF. CDR3 nucleotide sequence: TGTGCCAGCAGTTCTACTGCCGGGACTAGCGGGACTCTTTACGGGGAGCTGTTTTTT.

V and J are TRBV14 and TRBJ1-3; 7 bases agree with TRBD1. Germline V gene lookup returns CDR1 SGHDN and CDR2 FVKESK. Losses at the gene ends were 4 bases for V and 0 bases for J; bases not matched to a gene: 6. The length of the CDR3 is 16 residues. CDR3 loop: CASSRYGTVSGNTIYF. As DNA, the CDR3 is TGTGCCAGCAGCCGTTACGGGACAGTCTCTGGAAACACCATATATTTT.

The chain is built from TRBV7-6 and TRBJ1-1; 7 bases map to TRBD1. This CDR3 is built from 15 residues. In germline, CDR1 is SGHVS, CDR2 FNYEAQ. With 5 bases clipped from V and 2 bases from J, the junction kept 8 bases outside the gene matches. CDR3 sequence reads: CASSPQQGINTEAFF. The CDR3 DNA reads as TGTGCCAGCAGCCCTCAACAGGGGATCAACACTGAAGCTTTCTTT.

The rearrangement links TRBV3-1 (or the pseudogene TRBV3-2) to TRBJ2-3; 15 bases are a match to TRBD2. Germline CDR1 LGHDT, CDR2 YNNKEL (reference sequence). Losses at the gene ends were 4 bases for V and 6 bases for J; bases not matched to a gene: 11. The CDR3 sequence is 18 residues long. This CDR3 is CASSLIQGLAGGTDTQYF. Here the CDR3 DNA reads TGTGCCAGCAGCCTCATCCAGGGACTAGCGGGAGGTACGGATACGCAGTATTTT.

V gene TRBV5-1 combines with J gene TRBJ2-1, with 7 nucleotides matching TRBD2. CDR3 size: 16 residues. V lost 0 bases, J lost 7 bases, and 10 bases stayed unmatched. Germline lookup yields CDR1 SGHRS and CDR2 YFSETQ. CDR3 loop: CASSLAPSSGGNEQFF. The CDR3 nucleotides read TGCGCCAGCAGCTTGGCCCCCTCTAGCGGAGGTAATGAGCAGTTCTTC. The full variable domain, completed using reference TRBV5-1 and TRBJ2-1, is KAGVTQTPRYLIKTRGQQVTLSCSPISGHRSVSWYQQTPGQGLQFLFEYFSETQRNKGNFPGRFSGRQFSNSRSEMNVSTLELGDSALYLCASSLAPSSGGNEQFFGPGTRLTVL.

The genes are TRBV14 and TRBJ1-6; D may be TRBD1 (6 bases). Between the trimmed V and J ends, which lost 0 bases and 10 bases, there was a span of 10 bases. Germline values: CDR1 SGHDN, CDR2 FVKESK. CDR3 size: 14 residues. The CDR3 nucleotides are TGTGCCAGCAGCCAAGATCCCAGGGGATCACCCCTCCACTTT. Translating it yields CASSQDPRGSPLHF.

The V and J genes are TRBV7-8 and TRBJ1-4, with a weak D call TRBD1 (5 bases). The CDR3 sequence is 16 residues long. V lost 2 bases to trimming and J lost 2 bases, with 12 bases between them. Germline assignment: CDR1 SGHVS and CDR2 FQNEAQ. In DNA, the CDR3 is TGTGCCAGCAGCTTAAGGCCCAAGGGGACTAATGAAAAACTGTTTTTT. Translation gives CASSLRPKGTNEKLFF.

V is TRBV5-1 and J is TRBJ2-3; 10 nucleotides agree with TRBD2. The CDR3 extends over 16 amino acids. Per germline, CDR1 SGHRS and CDR2 YFSETQ. The J segment lost 0 bases and the V segment lost 2 bases, leaving 3 bases of the junction unmatched. In DNA form, the CDR3 reads TGCGCCAGCAGCTTACTAGCGGGACTCAGCACAGATACGCAGTATTTT. Its translation is CASSLLAGLSTDTQYF.

The chain couples TRBV10-3 to TRBJ1-1; 7 positions match TRBD1. CDR3 size: 13 residues. The V segment lost 10 bases and the J segment 7 bases; nucleotides outside the gene matches: 12. CDR1 ENHRY and CDR2 SYGVKD come from the germline V gene. As DNA, the CDR3 is TGTGCCACTTCCCGGGCCCAGGGGGATGAAGCTTTCTTT. This encodes CATSRAQGDEAFF.

The V call is TRBV6-5, the J call TRBJ1-2; D remains ambiguous. V lost 2 bases, J lost 4 bases, and 14 bases lay in between. Germline CDR1 reads MNHEY; CDR2 reads SVGAGI. The CDR3 runs 15 residues. The CDR3 protein is CASSYDPSGGYGYTF. Here the CDR3 DNA reads TGTGCCAGCAGTTACGACCCCTCAGGTGGCTATGGCTACACCTTC.

As DNA, the CDR3 is TGTGCCAGTTCTAAAGCGGACACAGATACGCAGTATTTT. Translating gives CASSKADTDTQYF. V is TRBV12-3 or TRBV12-4 and J is TRBJ2-3, with D possibly matching TRBD2 (5 bases). V lost 9 bases and J lost 2, with 12 bases in between. This CDR3 contains 13 residues.

CDR3 nucleotides: TGTGCCAGCAGCTTATCCGGGACTAGCGGGGCCTACAATGAGCAGTTCTTC. The encoded protein is CASSLSGTSGAYNEQFF. The rearrangement uses TRBV7-6 and TRBJ2-1; 13 bases fit TRBD2. Germline values: CDR1 SGHVS, CDR2 FNYEAQ. V was pared by 2 bases and J by 2 bases, with 3 bases of the junction left unmatched. The CDR3 spans 17 residues.

The CDR3 is CASSQEWAGGQNNEQFF. For the CDR3, the DNA is TGTGCCAGCAGCCAAGAATGGGCGGGAGGGCAGAACAATGAGCAGTTCTTC. The V gene is TRBV3-1 (or the pseudogene TRBV3-2), the J gene TRBJ2-1; TRBD2 aligns across 9 bases. Germline V gene sequence: CDR1 LGHDT, CDR2 YNNKEL (reference sequence). The CDR3 is 17 residues long. The V and J ends lost 0 bases and 5 bases, in that order; junction bases with no gene match: 8.

The chain carries TRBV19 and TRBJ1-2, with TRBD1 matching over 8 bases. This CDR3 region has 15 residues. Germline loops: CDR1 LNHDA, CDR2 SQIVND (reference sequence). Trimming removed 1 base from V and 6 bases from J; junction bases left unmatched: 7. CDR3 DNA: TGTGCCAGTAGTATAGGAACAGGGGGGAGTGATGGCTACACCTTC. As protein: CASSIGTGGSDGYTF.

The chain joins TRBV19 to TRBJ1-1, with D tentatively TRBD1 (6 bases). In germline, CDR1 is LNHDA, CDR2 SQIVND (reference sequence). Deletions cut 5 bases from V and 6 bases from J, with 19 bases between. The CDR3 is made up of 15 amino acids. CDR3 coding DNA: TGTGCCAGTAGTCCTACCTGGGGACACGGCTCTGAAGCTTTCTTT. Amino acid sequence: CASSPTWGHGSEAFF.

This clone was seen more than once but under ten times. The rearrangement links TRBV2 to TRBJ2-1; a possible D gene is TRBD2 (6 bases). From germline, CDR1 is SNHLY and CDR2 FYNNEI. Trimming cost V 4 bases and J 5 bases, with 12 bases left between them. This CDR3 spans 14 amino acids. The CDR3 DNA reads TGTGCCAGCAGTGTGCTAGCGCTGAACAATGAGCAGTTCTTC. This encodes CASSVLALNNEQFF.

This clone was seen once. This sequence joins TRBV6-1 and TRBJ2-7; TRBD1 is a possible D gene (6 bases). In germline, CDR1 is MNHNS, CDR2 SASEGT. The CDR3 loop spans 12 amino acids. Trimming left V 6 bases short and J 6 bases short, with 12 bases between. The CDR3 loop reads CASSPRGTEQYV. Written as DNA, the CDR3 is TGTGCCAGCAGCCCGAGGGGGACCGAGCAGTACGTC.

The CDR3 DNA sequence: TGTGCCACCACGGACAGGGGCAAAAACATTCAGTACTTC. Translation: CATTDRGKNIQYF. V is TRBV19 and J is TRBJ2-4; 9 nucleotides line up with TRBD1. Losses at the gene ends were 10 bases for V and 3 bases for J; bases not matched to a gene: 4. Per germline, CDR1 LNHDA and CDR2 SQIVND (reference sequence). The CDR3 length is 13 residues.

The chain employs TRBV21-1 and TRBJ2-2; TRBD2, the D gene given by the table, was not confirmed from the DNA. TRBV21-1 is a recognized pseudogene. This CDR3 has 19 amino acids. The CDR3 loop reads CASSKAPCLAGANTGELFF. The CDR3 DNA is TGTGCCAGCAGCAAAGCCCCGTGCCTAGCGGGCGCGAACACCGGGGAGCTGTTTTTT.

This clone has a handful of counts. The V and J genes are TRBV6-5 and TRBJ2-1; 11 positions agree with TRBD1. Per germline, CDR1 MNHEY and CDR2 SVGAGI. Trimming removed 4 bases from V and 7 bases from J; junction bases left unmatched: 6. The CDR3 runs 15 residues. CDR3 sequence (DNA): TGTGCCAGCAGTTCGGACAGGGGGCGTTGGAATGAGCAGTTCTTC. This encodes CASSSDRGRWNEQFF.

A single count supports this clone. V and J are TRBV18 and TRBJ2-5; 8 bases fit TRBD2. The CDR3 covers 16 residues. The junction had 9 bases not matched to a gene; V was cut back by 4 bases and J by 2 bases. Germline loops: CDR1 KGHSH, CDR2 LQKENI. The DNA of the CDR3 is TGTGCCAGCTCACGCTCTCCGACTAGCGCACAAGAGACCCAGTACTTC. This encodes CASSRSPTSAQETQYF.

The sample holds a few counts of this clone. This sequence joins TRBV11-3 and TRBJ2-1; 11 positions agree with TRBD2. J gave up 4 bases and V 3 bases, and 2 bases lay outside the gene matches. The CDR3 sequence is 15 residues long. Germline CDR1 and CDR2: SGHNT and YENEEA. CDR3 DNA: TGTGCCAGCAGCTTTTTAGCGGGAGGGTACAATGAGCAGTTCTTC. This codes for CASSFLAGGYNEQFF.

The V and J genes are TRBV7-3 and TRBJ2-1; 8 nucleotides line up with TRBD2. Trimming took 6 bases from V and 10 from J; bases not matched to a gene: 8. From germline, CDR1 is SGHTA and CDR2 FQGTGA. This CDR3 is 13 amino acids long. The CDR3 region is CASRGAGAEEQFF. In DNA form, the CDR3 reads TGTGCCAGCAGGGGAGCGGGGGCGGAGGAGCAGTTCTTC.

This sequence joins TRBV9 and TRBJ2-5; TRBD2 is a possible D gene (5 bases). The CDR3 length is 12 residues. Germline lookup yields CDR1 SGDLS and CDR2 YYNGEE. Trimming pared 0 bases from V and 9 bases from J, leaving 9 bases between. This chain's CDR3 is CASSVGSGAQYF. For the CDR3, the DNA is TGTGCCAGCAGCGTAGGATCCGGGGCCCAGTACTTC.

The V call is TRBV6-4, the J call TRBJ2-3, with 9 positions matching TRBD1. Losses at the gene ends were 9 bases for V and 4 bases for J; bases not matched to a gene: 8. Germline CDR1 reads MRHNA; CDR2 reads SNTAGT. The CDR3 sequence is 14 residues long. The CDR3 reads CARGTGYDSDTQYF. For the CDR3, the DNA is TGTGCCAGAGGGACAGGGTACGATTCAGATACGCAGTATTTT.